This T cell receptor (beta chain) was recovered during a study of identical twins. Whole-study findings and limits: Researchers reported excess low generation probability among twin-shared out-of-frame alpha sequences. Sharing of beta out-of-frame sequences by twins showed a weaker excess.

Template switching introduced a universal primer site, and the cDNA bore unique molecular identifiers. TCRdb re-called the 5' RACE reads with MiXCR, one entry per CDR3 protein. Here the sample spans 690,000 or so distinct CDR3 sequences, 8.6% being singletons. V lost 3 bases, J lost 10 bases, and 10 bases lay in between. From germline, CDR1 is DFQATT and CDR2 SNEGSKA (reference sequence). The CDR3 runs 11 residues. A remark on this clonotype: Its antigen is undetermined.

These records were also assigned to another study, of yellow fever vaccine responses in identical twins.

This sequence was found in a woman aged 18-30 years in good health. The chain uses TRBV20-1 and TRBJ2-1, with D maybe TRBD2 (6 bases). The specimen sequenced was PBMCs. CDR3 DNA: TGCAGTGCTAGTGGGGGGAACGAGCAGTTCTTC. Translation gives CSASGGNEQFF.